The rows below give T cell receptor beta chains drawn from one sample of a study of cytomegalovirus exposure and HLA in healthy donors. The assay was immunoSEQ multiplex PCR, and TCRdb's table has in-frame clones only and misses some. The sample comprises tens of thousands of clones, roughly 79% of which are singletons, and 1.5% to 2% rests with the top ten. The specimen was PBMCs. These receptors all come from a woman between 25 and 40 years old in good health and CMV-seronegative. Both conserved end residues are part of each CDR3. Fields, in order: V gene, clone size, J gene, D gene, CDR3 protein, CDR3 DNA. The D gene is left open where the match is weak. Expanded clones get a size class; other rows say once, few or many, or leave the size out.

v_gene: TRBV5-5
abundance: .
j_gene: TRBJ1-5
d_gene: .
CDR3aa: CASSPTWLDQPQHF
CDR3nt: TGTGCCAGCAGCCCGACTTGGTTAGATCAGCCCCAGCATTTT

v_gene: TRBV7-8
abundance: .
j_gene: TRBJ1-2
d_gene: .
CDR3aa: CASSPAGGNYGYTF
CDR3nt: TGTGCCAGCAGCCCGGCGGGGGGAAACTATGGCTACACCTTC

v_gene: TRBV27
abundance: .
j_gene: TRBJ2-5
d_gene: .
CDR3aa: CASSLIGTQETQYF
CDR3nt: TGTGCCAGCAGCCTCATCGGTACCCAAGAGACCCAGTACTTC

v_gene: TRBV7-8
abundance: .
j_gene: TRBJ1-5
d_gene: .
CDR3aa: CASSLALQSPQHF
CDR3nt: TGTGCCAGCAGCTTGGCGCTACAGTCGCCCCAGCATTTT

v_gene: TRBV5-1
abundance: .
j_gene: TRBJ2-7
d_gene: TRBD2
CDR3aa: CASSREGGRQYF
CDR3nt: TGCGCCAGCAGCAGGGAGGGAGGTCGGCAGTACTTC

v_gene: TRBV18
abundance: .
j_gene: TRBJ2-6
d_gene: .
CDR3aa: CASSPRGVGSSGANVLTF
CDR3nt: TGTGCCAGCTCACCGCGAGGTGTAGGAAGCTCTGGGGCCAACGTCCTGACTTTC

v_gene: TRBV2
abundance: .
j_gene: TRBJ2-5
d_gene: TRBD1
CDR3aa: CASRPGTGAAETQYF
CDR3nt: TGTGCCAGCCGACCCGGGACAGGGGCGGCGGAGACCCAGTACTTC

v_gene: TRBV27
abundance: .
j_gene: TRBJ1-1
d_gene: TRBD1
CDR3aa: CASSLNSRGLTEAFF
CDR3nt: TGTGCCAGCAGTTTAAACAGCAGGGGGCTCACTGAAGCTTTCTTT

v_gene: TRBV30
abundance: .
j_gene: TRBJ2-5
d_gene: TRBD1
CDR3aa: CAWRRGLTGVKETQYF
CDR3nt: TGTGCCTGGAGGAGAGGCCTGACAGGGGTCAAGGAGACCCAGTACTTC

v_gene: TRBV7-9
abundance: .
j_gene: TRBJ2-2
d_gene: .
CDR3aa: CASSGQNTGELFF
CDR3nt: TGTGCCAGCAGCGGACAGAACACCGGGGAGCTGTTTTTT

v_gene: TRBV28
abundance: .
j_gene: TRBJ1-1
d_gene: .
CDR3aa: CASSLIRAMNTEAFF
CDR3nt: TGTGCCAGCAGTTTAATCAGGGCGATGAACACTGAAGCTTTCTTT

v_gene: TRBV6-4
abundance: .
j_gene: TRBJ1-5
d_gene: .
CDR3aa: CASSEDSSNQPQHF
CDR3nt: TGTGCCAGCAGCGAGGACAGCAGCAATCAGCCCCAGCATTTT

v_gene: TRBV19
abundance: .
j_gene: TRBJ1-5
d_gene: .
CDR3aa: CASRATRGKGQPQHF
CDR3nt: TGTGCCAGTAGGGCCACCCGGGGGAAGGGCCAGCCCCAGCATTTT

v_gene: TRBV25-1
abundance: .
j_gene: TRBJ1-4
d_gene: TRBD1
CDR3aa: CASSGRDSGNEKLFF
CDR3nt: TGTGCCAGCAGTGGGAGGGACAGCGGTAATGAAAAACTGTTTTTT

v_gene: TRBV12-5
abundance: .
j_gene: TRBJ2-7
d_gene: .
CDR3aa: CASGLTAYEQYF
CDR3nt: TGTGCTAGTGGTTTGACGGCCTACGAGCAGTACTTC

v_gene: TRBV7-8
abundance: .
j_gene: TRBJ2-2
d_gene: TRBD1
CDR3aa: CASSLRNRGNTGELFF
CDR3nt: TGTGCCAGCAGCTTAAGAAACAGGGGGAACACCGGGGAGCTGTTTTTT

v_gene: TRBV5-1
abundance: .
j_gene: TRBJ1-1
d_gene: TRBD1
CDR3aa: CASSRDRGLTEAFF
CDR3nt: TGCGCCAGCAGCAGGGACAGGGGGCTTACTGAAGCTTTCTTT

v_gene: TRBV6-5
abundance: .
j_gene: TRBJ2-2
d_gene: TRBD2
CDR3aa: CASSYFSGVDTGELFF
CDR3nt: TGTGCCAGCAGTTACTTTAGCGGGGTCGACACCGGGGAGCTGTTTTTT

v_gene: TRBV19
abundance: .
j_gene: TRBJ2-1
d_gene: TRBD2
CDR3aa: CASSIGLSTSGEQFF
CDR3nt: TGTGCCAGTAGTATAGGTCTCTCGACTAGCGGGGAGCAGTTCTTC

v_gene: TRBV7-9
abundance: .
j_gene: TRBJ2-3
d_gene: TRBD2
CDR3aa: CASSLGTSGILSPQYF
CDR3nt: TGTGCCAGCAGCCTTGGGACTAGCGGTATTTTATCCCCGCAGTATTTT

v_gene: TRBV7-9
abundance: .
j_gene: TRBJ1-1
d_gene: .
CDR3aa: CASSLEPTQNTEAFF
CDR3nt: TGTGCCAGCAGCTTAGAGCCGACACAGAACACTGAAGCTTTCTTT

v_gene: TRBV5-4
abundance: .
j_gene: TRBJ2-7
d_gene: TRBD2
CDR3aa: CASSLGLAGSYEQYF
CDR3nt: TGTGCCAGCAGCTTGGGGCTAGCGGGCAGCTACGAGCAGTACTTC

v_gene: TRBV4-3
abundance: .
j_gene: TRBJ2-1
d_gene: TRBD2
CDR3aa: CASSQEGVAGISSYNEQFF
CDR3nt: TGCGCCAGCAGCCAAGAAGGCGTAGCGGGAATAAGCTCCTACAATGAGCAGTTCTTC

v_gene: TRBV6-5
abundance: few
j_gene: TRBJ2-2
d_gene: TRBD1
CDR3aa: CASSPGTANTGELFF
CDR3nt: TGTGCCAGCAGTCCCGGGACAGCGAACACCGGGGAGCTGTTTTTT

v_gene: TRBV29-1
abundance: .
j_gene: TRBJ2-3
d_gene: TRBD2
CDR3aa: CSVGGGTVTTDTQYF
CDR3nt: TGCAGCGTTGGGGGGGGGACTGTTACTACAGATACGCAGTATTTT

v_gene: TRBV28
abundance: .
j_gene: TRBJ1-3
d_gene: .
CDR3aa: CASSLHRGGNTIYF
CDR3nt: TGTGCCAGCAGTTTACATCGAGGCGGAAACACCATATATTTT

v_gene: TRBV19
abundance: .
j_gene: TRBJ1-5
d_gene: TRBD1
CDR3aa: CASSTGTGGDQPQHF
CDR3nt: TGTGCCAGTAGTACCGGGACAGGGGGCGATCAGCCCCAGCATTTT

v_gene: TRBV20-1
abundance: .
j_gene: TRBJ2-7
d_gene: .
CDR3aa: CSASAQGQYF
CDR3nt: TGCAGTGCCAGCGCCCAGGGACAGTACTTC

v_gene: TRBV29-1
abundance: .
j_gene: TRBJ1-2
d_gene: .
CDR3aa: CSVRSQFNYGYTF
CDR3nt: TGCAGCGTTCGGTCACAGTTTAACTATGGCTACACCTTC

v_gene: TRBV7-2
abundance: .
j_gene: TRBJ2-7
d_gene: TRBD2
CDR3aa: CASSTSGRAYEQYF
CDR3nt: TGTGCCAGCAGCACGAGCGGGAGGGCATACGAGCAGTACTTC

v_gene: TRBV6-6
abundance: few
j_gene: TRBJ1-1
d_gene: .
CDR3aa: CASSWGRKNTEAFF
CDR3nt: TGTGCCAGCAGCTGGGGGCGGAAGAACACTGAAGCTTTCTTT

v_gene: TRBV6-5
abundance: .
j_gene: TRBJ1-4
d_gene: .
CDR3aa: CASSYRGMATNEKLFF
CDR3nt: TGTGCCAGCAGTTACCGGGGAATGGCAACTAATGAAAAACTGTTTTTT

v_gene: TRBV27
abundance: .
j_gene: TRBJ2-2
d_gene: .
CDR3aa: CASSLAGQGYTGELFF
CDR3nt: TGTGCCAGCAGTTTGGCCGGACAAGGATACACCGGGGAGCTGTTTTTT

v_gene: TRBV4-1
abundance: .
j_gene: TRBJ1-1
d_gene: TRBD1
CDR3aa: CASSQGDGTGGLTEAFF
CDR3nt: TGCGCCAGCAGCCAAGGGGACGGGACAGGGGGCCTCACTGAAGCTTTCTTT

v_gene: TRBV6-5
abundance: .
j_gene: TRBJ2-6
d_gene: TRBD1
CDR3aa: CASSYGTGPGANVLTF
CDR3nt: TGTGCCAGCAGTTACGGGACAGGGCCTGGGGCCAACGTCCTGACTTTC

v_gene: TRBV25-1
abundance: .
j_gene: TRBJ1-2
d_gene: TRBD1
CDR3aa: CASSERTGGNDGYTF
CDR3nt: TGTGCCAGCAGTGAAAGGACAGGGGGGAACGATGGCTACACCTTC

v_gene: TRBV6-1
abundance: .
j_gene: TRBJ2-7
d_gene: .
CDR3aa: CASSEIRTANSYEQYF
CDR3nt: TGTGCCAGCAGTGAAATAAGGACAGCTAATTCCTACGAGCAGTACTTC

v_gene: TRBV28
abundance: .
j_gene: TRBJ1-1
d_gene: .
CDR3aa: CASSLQAGELDEAFF
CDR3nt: TGTGCCAGCAGTTTACAAGCGGGGGAGTTGGATGAAGCTTTCTTT

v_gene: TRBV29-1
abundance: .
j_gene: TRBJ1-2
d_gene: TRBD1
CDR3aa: CSGSGQTYGYTF
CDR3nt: TGCAGCGGATCGGGACAGACGTATGGCTACACCTTC

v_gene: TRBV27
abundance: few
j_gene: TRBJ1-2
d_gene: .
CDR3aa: CAQMSRVNYGYTF
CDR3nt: TGTGCCCAAATGTCTCGGGTAAACTATGGCTACACCTTC

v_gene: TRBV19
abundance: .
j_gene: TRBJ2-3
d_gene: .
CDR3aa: CASRSPGSATIANTQYF
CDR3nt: TGTGCCAGTAGATCCCCCGGGAGCGCGACCATTGCAAATACGCAGTATTTT

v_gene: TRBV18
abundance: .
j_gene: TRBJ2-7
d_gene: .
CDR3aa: CASPIASSYEQYF
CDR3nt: TGTGCCAGCCCAATAGCAAGCTCCTACGAGCAGTACTTC

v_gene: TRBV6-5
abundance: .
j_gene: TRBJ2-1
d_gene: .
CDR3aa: CASSYDGPNYNEQFF
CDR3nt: TGTGCCAGCAGTTACGATGGGCCTAACTACAATGAGCAGTTCTTC

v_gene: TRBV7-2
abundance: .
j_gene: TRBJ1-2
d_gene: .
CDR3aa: CASSPRGQSYGYTF
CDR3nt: TGTGCCAGCAGCCCCAGAGGACAGAGCTATGGCTACACCTTC

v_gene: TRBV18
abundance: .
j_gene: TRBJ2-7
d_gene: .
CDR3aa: CASSGEDYEQYF
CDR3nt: TGTGCCAGCTCGGGGGAGGACTACGAGCAGTACTTC

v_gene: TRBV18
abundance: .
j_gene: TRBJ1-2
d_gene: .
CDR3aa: CASSLERYGYTF
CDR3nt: TGTGCCAGCTCACTGGAGCGGTATGGCTACACCTTC

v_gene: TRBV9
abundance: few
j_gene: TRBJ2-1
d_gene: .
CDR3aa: CASSVVGQNNEQFF
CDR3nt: TGTGCCAGCAGCGTAGTTGGGCAGAACAATGAGCAGTTCTTC

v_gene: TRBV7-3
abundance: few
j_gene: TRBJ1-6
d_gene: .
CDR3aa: CASNKNSPLHF
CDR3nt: TGTGCCAGCAACAAAAATTCACCCCTCCACTTT

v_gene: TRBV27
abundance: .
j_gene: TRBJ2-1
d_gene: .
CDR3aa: CASSPFAGSSSYNEQFF
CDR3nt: TGTGCCAGCAGTCCTTTCGCGGGTTCGAGCTCCTACAATGAGCAGTTCTTC

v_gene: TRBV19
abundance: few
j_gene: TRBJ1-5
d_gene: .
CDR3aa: CASTGRDPNQPQHF
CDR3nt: TGTGCCAGTACGGGCCGGGATCCCAATCAGCCCCAGCATTTT